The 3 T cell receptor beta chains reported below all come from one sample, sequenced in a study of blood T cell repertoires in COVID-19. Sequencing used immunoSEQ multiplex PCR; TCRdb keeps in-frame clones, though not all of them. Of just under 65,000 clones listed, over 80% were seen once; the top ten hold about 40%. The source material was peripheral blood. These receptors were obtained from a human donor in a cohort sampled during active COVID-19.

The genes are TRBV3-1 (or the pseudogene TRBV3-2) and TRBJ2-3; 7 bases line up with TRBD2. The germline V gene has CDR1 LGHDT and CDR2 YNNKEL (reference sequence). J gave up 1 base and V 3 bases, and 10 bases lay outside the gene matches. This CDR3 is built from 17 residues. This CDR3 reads CASSQALTSSRTDTQYF. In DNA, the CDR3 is TGTGCCAGCAGCCAGGCATTGACTAGCTCTCGCACAGATACGCAGTATTTT.

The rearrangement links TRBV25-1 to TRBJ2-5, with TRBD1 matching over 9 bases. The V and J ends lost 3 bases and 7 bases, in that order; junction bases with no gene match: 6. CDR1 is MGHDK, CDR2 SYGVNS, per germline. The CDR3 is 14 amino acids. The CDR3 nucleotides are TGTGCCAGCAGTGACACAGGGGGCGTGCGGACCCAGTACTTC. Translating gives CASSDTGGVRTQYF.

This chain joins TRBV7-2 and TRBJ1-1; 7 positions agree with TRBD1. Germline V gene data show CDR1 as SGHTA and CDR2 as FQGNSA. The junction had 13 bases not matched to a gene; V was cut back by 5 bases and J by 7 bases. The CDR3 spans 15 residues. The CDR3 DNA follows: TGTGCCAGCAGCGCGGACAGGTTTGGGAGTAGTGAAGCTTTCTTT. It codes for CASSADRFGSSEAFF.